The next 21 T cell receptor beta chains were all read from a single sample in a study of control samples from healthy donors and cancer patients. Assay used: immunoSEQ multiplex PCR; TCRdb lists only in-frame clones, some missing. The sample yields roughly 100,000 clones, approximately 90% seen once. The specimen sequenced was blood. All receptors derive from a woman under 30 in good health.

The chain links TRBV5-4 to TRBJ1-2; 9 bases line up with TRBD1. V shed 0 bases and J 5 bases; nucleotides not matched to a gene: 5. The V gene's germline CDR1 is SGHNT and CDR2 YYREEE (reference sequence). The CDR3 spans 15 residues. This chain's CDR3 is CASSLVRDRVYGYTF. CDR3 in DNA: TGTGCCAGCAGCTTGGTCCGGGACAGGGTATATGGCTACACCTTC.

The gene calls are TRBV10-3 and TRBJ2-5; maybe TRBD2 (7 bases). This CDR3 comprises 15 residues. Germline V lookup: CDR1 ENHRY, CDR2 SYGVKD. Trimming shortened V by 8 bases and J by 0 bases, and 16 bases separated the two germline ends. The CDR3 sequence: CAIREWGGYQETQYF. Written as DNA, the CDR3 is TGTGCCATCCGAGAATGGGGGGGCTACCAAGAGACCCAGTACTTC.

This rearrangement joins TRBV27 to TRBJ2-3; TRBD1 matches 9 bases. The V and J ends lost 4 bases and 5 bases, in that order; junction bases with no gene match: 7. The V gene's germline CDR1 is MNHEY and CDR2 SMNVEV (reference sequence). The CDR3 covers 15 residues. The CDR3 DNA is TGTGCCAGCAGTTCAGGACAGGGGCCGAAAGATACGCAGTATTTT. It yields the protein CASSSGQGPKDTQYF.

In DNA form, the CDR3 reads TGTGCCAGCAGCTTGGTTCCAGGGCGGAACACTGAAGCTTTCTTT. Protein product: CASSLVPGRNTEAFF. The genes are TRBV5-6 and TRBJ1-1, with D tentatively TRBD1 (5 bases). With 0 bases removed from V and 1 base from J, the gap between germline ends came to 10 bases. The germline CDR1 and CDR2 sequences are SGHDT and YYEEEE. This CDR3 is built from 15 residues.

The chain employs TRBV6-2 or TRBV6-3 and TRBJ1-4; 7 bases match TRBD1. V trimming: 5 bases; J trimming: 4 bases; junction bases outside the gene matches: 4. Germline V gene data show CDR1 as MNHEY and CDR2 as SVGEGT. The CDR3 covers 14 residues. CDR3 loop: CASSPGQRNEKLFF. CDR3 bases: TGTGCCAGCAGTCCGGGACAGCGTAATGAAAAACTGTTTTTT.

The chain is built from TRBV11-2 and TRBJ1-2, with D hard to call. V was cut by 5 bases and J by 4 bases, with 8 bases left in between. The CDR3 sequence is 12 residues long. Germline values: CDR1 SGHAT, CDR2 FQNNGV. The CDR3 nucleotides are TGTGCCAGCAGCCGCGACCCCTATGGCTACACCTTC. Amino acid sequence: CASSRDPYGYTF.

This chain uses TRBV5-4 with TRBJ1-2; no firm D call. Trimming removed 4 bases from V and 7 bases from J, with 11 bases in between. Per the germline V gene, CDR1 is SGHNT and CDR2 is YYREEE (reference sequence). The length of the CDR3 is 12 residues. This CDR3 is CASSPPDGGYTF. The DNA for the CDR3 is TGTGCCAGCAGCCCTCCGGATGGTGGCTACACCTTC.

A single count supports this clone. The chain couples TRBV7-9 to TRBJ1-1, with D possibly matching TRBD1 (6 bases). The CDR3 has 15 amino acids. CDR1 is SEHNR and CDR2 is FQNEAQ in the germline V gene (reference sequence). Deletions cut 5 bases from V and 3 bases from J, with 16 bases between. CDR3 nucleotide sequence: TGTGCCAGCAGCCCCAACACAGGGTTCGACACTGAAGCTTTCTTT. Its protein product is CASSPNTGFDTEAFF.

This sequence joins TRBV5-1 and TRBJ1-6; TRBD1 matches at 11 bases. The CDR3 is made up of 19 amino acids. In germline, CDR1 is SGHRS, CDR2 YFSETQ. Trimming cost V 0 bases and J 6 bases; bases outside gene matches: 11. The CDR3 is CASSLGNWGTGGFNSPLHF. The CDR3 DNA sequence: TGCGCCAGCAGCTTGGGGAATTGGGGGACAGGGGGATTTAATTCACCCCTCCACTTT.

J is TRBJ1-1 and V is TRBV6-5, with TRBD1 matching 7 bases. This CDR3 has 14 residues. V lost 6 bases, J lost 3 bases, and 7 bases stayed unmatched. Germline V gene sequence: CDR1 MNHEY, CDR2 SVGAGI. The CDR3 DNA reads as TGTGCCAGCAGCAACAGGGGTTGGGACACTGAAGCTTTCTTT. Its translation is CASSNRGWDTEAFF.

The chain employs TRBV18 and TRBJ1-2; D remains unclear. The CDR3 contains 12 residues. Germline V gene data show CDR1 as KGHSH and CDR2 as LQKENI. V lost 6 bases to trimming and J lost 3 bases, with 8 bases between them. The CDR3: CASSLLDYGYTF. CDR3 sequence (DNA): TGTGCCAGCTCCCTACTGGACTATGGCTACACCTTC.

This clone was observed once. The rearrangement joins TRBV6-5 to TRBJ1-5, with D perhaps TRBD1 (6 bases). The germline gives CDR1 MNHEY, CDR2 SVGAGI. Trimming took 5 bases from V and 4 from J, leaving 12 bases between them. The CDR3 sequence is 14 residues long. As DNA, the CDR3 is TGTGCCAGCAGTCGTACAGGGTTGAATCAGCCCCAGCATTTT. It yields the protein CASSRTGLNQPQHF.

The rearrangement uses TRBV2 and TRBJ2-3; 13 bases align to TRBD2. The CDR3 extends over 17 amino acids. The V and J ends lost 4 bases and 4 bases, in that order; junction bases with no gene match: 8. Germline CDR1 is SNHLY and CDR2 is FYNNEI. The CDR3 sequence is CASSVAPGLAGPDTQYF. CDR3 bases: TGTGCCAGCAGTGTGGCCCCGGGACTAGCGGGACCAGATACGCAGTATTTT.

The J gene is TRBJ2-7, the V gene TRBV27; TRBD1 agrees at 12 bases. Trimming removed 6 bases from V and 6 bases from J; junction bases left unmatched: 12. The CDR3 has 16 residues. Looked up from germline, CDR1 is MNHEY and CDR2 is SMNVEV (reference sequence). The DNA for the CDR3 is TGTGCCAGCAGCGGACAGGGGACAGGGGGCAGGTTCGAGCAGTACTTC. Its protein product is CASSGQGTGGRFEQYF.

The chain links TRBV5-1 to TRBJ1-1; D is uncertain. This CDR3 contains 14 residues. Germline V gives CDR1 SGHRS, CDR2 YFSETQ. Trimming stripped 2 bases from V and 0 bases from J, with 8 bases between. The CDR3 spells CASSFAWLNTEAFF. The CDR3 DNA follows: TGCGCCAGCAGCTTTGCCTGGCTGAACACTGAAGCTTTCTTT.

This chain connects TRBV7-9 to TRBJ2-7; 9 bases match TRBD1. The CDR3 is made up of 16 amino acids. Trimming took 5 bases from V and 1 from J; bases not matched to a gene: 9. CDR1 and CDR2 from the germline V gene are SEHNR and FQNEAQ (reference sequence). The CDR3 nucleotides are TGTGCCAGCAGCATCGCACAGGGGGCACTTTCCTACGAGCAGTACTTC. Translation: CASSIAQGALSYEQYF.

The chain combines TRBV5-4 with TRBJ2-5, with D perhaps TRBD1 (5 bases). The CDR3 is 13 residues long. Trimming left V 4 bases short and J 5 bases short, with 12 bases between. The germline V gene encodes CDR1 SGHNT and CDR2 YYREEE (reference sequence). CDR3 in DNA: TGTGCCAGCAGCCCGGACAATCCGGAGACCCAGTACTTC. This translates into CASSPDNPETQYF.

In this sample, this clone turned up once. The chain uses TRBV4-1 and TRBJ1-2; perhaps TRBD1 as D (5 bases). CDR3 length: 14 residues. The germline gives CDR1 MGHRA, CDR2 YSYEKL. V dropped 5 bases and J dropped 8 bases, with 18 bases sitting between them. In nucleotides, the CDR3 is TGCGCCAGCAGCACCCGGGACGTCGGGGAGGGCTACACCTTC. This translates into CASSTRDVGEGYTF.

The chain couples TRBV6-5 to TRBJ1-1; unclear D gene. There are 14 residues in the CDR3. Trimming shortened V by 7 bases and J by 4 bases, and 16 bases separated the two germline ends. CDR1 and CDR2 from the germline V gene are MNHEY and SVGAGI. CDR3 coding DNA: TGTGCCAGCAACAAAGGACGAACTATCACTGAAGCTTTCTTT. Protein sequence: CASNKGRTITEAFF.

The V call is TRBV3-1 (or the pseudogene TRBV3-2), the J call TRBJ1-6; D is uncertain. Trimming shortened V by 3 bases and J by 7 bases, and 16 bases separated the two germline ends. Germline V gene data show CDR1 as LGHDT and CDR2 as YNNKEL (reference sequence). The CDR3 is made up of 16 amino acids. DNA for the CDR3: TGTGCCAGCAGCCAGGAGACCTCCCCGAAAAATTCACCCCTCCACTTT. Translation: CASSQETSPKNSPLHF.

The rearrangement joins TRBV28 to TRBJ2-3, with D possibly matching TRBD2 (6 bases). CDR3 length: 15 amino acids. Between the trimmed V and J ends, which lost 3 bases and 0 bases, there was a span of 10 bases. Germline CDR1 is MDHEN and CDR2 is SYDVKM. The CDR3: CASSFLAASTDTQYF. The CDR3, as DNA: TGTGCCAGCAGTTTTTTAGCGGCCAGCACAGATACGCAGTATTTT.